One TCR beta chain is described in this entry. Its specificity is unknown. This record comes from a study of persistence of HIV-infected CD4 T cells. V was clipped by 6 bases and J by 1 base; unmatched bases: 2. The CDR3 is 13 amino acids. Germline assignment: CDR1 SQVTM and CDR2 ANQGSEA. Overlapping HIV-1 Gag 15-mer peptides at 1 ug per peptide per mL were used. CD40L/CD69 double-negative CD45RO-high memory CD4+ T cells were collected. This was the immunoSEQ version 4 assay in survey mode. Assay: immunoSEQ multiplex PCR; the TCRdb copy retains only in-frame clones and omits some. The data contain about 36,000 clones, more than 75% of them seen just once; the ten biggest clones take up 5.4%.

This sequence was found in an adult with HIV. The donor label of this sample is uncertain. The sample here was cultured CD4+ T cells from PBMCs, taken from a patient who received antiretroviral therapy. The chain combines TRBV29-1 with TRBJ2-3, with TRBD1 matching 9 bases. The CDR3 loop reads CSVTGGGTDTQYF. CDR3 DNA: TGCAGCGTGACAGGGGGGGGCACAGATACGCAGTATTTT.